This T cell receptor beta chain emerged from a study of T cells in Graves' hyperthyroidism and ophthalmopathy. Study-level points and caveats: Within blood appeared most thyroid clonotypes that had expanded above 0.001.

Concerning this clonotype: The antigen remains undetermined.

The CDR3 spans 14 residues. Germline CDR1 is SGHVS and CDR2 is FQNEAQ. V shed 4 bases and J shed 4 bases, with 14 bases lying between them. Graves' hyperthyroidism was deemed stable absent ophthalmopathy progression within 18 months. Diagnostic assessment was based on clinical symptoms, serum thyroxine and TRAb, thyroid ultrasound and orbital computed tomography. RNA transcripts gave rise to amplified TCR beta CDR3 regions. TCR CDR3 underwent first-round RT-PCR with the HTBI primer set. A single record per CDR3 protein comes from TCRdb applying MiXCR to the multiplex PCR reads. The data contain 700,000 to 850,000 distinct CDR3 sequences, about a third of them singletons.

J is TRBJ2-7 and V is TRBV7-8; D possibly corresponds to TRBD2 (5 bases). The sample comprised blood. This receptor was obtained from a woman between 40 and 50 years old with Graves' hyperthyroidism. CDR3 amino acids: CASSSREAGYEQYF. Here the CDR3 DNA reads TGTGCCAGCAGCTCCCGGGAAGCTGGATACGAGCAGTACTTC.